This T cell receptor delta chain was obtained from a study of γδ T cells in repeated Plasmodium falciparum infection. Flow sorting of PBMC yielded separate Vgamma9/Vdelta2+ and Vdelta2-negative gammadelta T cell populations for bulk repertoire analysis. Each sorted gammadelta sample had TRG and TRD chains sequenced. TCRdb re-called clones from the multiplex PCR reads via CATT. The profile shows around 50,000 delta-chain clones, roughly 1.8% of them singletons. Comments on this clone: A read error likely explains why the TCRdb protein, taken from a much larger clone, differs from this DNA's translation at residue 12; the protein shown is translated from the DNA.

Germline CDR1 is TSWWSYY and CDR2 is QGS. V dropped 1 base and J dropped 1 base, with 40 bases sitting between them. The CDR3 consists of 25 residues. Sequencing was performed on gamma-delta T cells from blood. The receptor comes from a pool of human donors (malaria-infected and uninfected, not separated). The rearrangement uses TRDV1 and TRDJ1; the D gene could be TRDD2 or TRDD3 (6 bases each). No J segment appears in TCRdb, so it was assigned here by matching the sequence to germline. The CDR3 DNA reads TGTGCTCTTGGGGAACGAAGACCCTTCCCCATACACCCTCTATATGGGGGGCAGTCCACCGATAAACTCATCTTT. Amino acid sequence: CALGERRPFPIHPLYGGQSTDKLIF.